The rows below give T cell receptor beta chains drawn from one sample of a study of T cell changes during pregnancy in multiple sclerosis. Repertoires were generated with immunoSEQ multiplex PCR, while TCRdb's copy carries only in-frame clones and drops some. The data hold roughly 84,000 clones, with around 93% observed a single time. The source was peripheral blood, collected in the third trimester of pregnancy. The receptors come from a female donor in good health, enrolled as a control in a pregnancy study. Each CDR3 is given with its conserved first and last residue. D genes are given only for firm matches. Size tells how often a clone was seen (once, few, many) or the class of an expanded clone, and some rows leave it out.

D gene: .
clone size: .
V gene: TRBV19
J gene: TRBJ1-1
CDR3 protein: CASSMGVGENTEAFF
CDR3 DNA: TGTGCCAGTAGTATGGGTGTCGGGGAGAACACTGAAGCTTTCTTT

D gene: .
clone size: .
V gene: TRBV28
J gene: TRBJ2-7
CDR3 protein: CASRLNGNSYEQYF
CDR3 DNA: TGTGCCAGCAGACTGAACGGGAACTCCTACGAGCAGTACTTC

D gene: .
clone size: .
V gene: TRBV5-4
J gene: TRBJ1-2
CDR3 protein: CASSPGEANYGYTF
CDR3 DNA: TGTGCCAGCAGCCCCGGAGAAGCTAACTATGGCTACACCTTC

D gene: .
clone size: .
V gene: TRBV28
J gene: TRBJ1-2
CDR3 protein: CASSPGLSYGYTF
CDR3 DNA: TGTGCCAGCAGCCCGGGTTTGTCGTATGGCTACACCTTC

D gene: .
clone size: .
V gene: TRBV5-6
J gene: TRBJ2-4
CDR3 protein: CASSSQANIQYF
CDR3 DNA: TGTGCCAGCAGCTCACAGGCAAACATTCAGTACTTC

D gene: TRBD2
clone size: .
V gene: TRBV5-1
J gene: TRBJ2-1
CDR3 protein: CASSLGPPGTSENEQFF
CDR3 DNA: TGCGCCAGCAGCTTGGGGCCACCGGGGACTAGCGAGAATGAGCAGTTCTTC

D gene: TRBD1
clone size: .
V gene: TRBV7-9
J gene: TRBJ2-1
CDR3 protein: CASSLAGTGRYNEQFF
CDR3 DNA: TGTGCCAGCAGCTTAGCTGGGACAGGGCGGTACAATGAGCAGTTCTTC

D gene: .
clone size: .
V gene: TRBV11-2
J gene: TRBJ2-1
CDR3 protein: CASRPLRGSKGNEQFF
CDR3 DNA: TGTGCCAGCAGGCCTCTGAGAGGGAGTAAGGGCAATGAGCAGTTCTTC

D gene: .
clone size: .
V gene: TRBV27
J gene: TRBJ2-7
CDR3 protein: CASSLGARVGWEQYF
CDR3 DNA: TGTGCCAGCAGTTTAGGTGCGAGGGTAGGTTGGGAGCAGTACTTC

D gene: TRBD2
clone size: .
V gene: TRBV5-1
J gene: TRBJ2-1
CDR3 protein: CASSSRTSGDTNEQFF
CDR3 DNA: TGCGCCAGCAGCTCGAGAACTAGCGGGGACACTAATGAGCAGTTCTTC

D gene: .
clone size: .
V gene: TRBV6-1
J gene: TRBJ1-4
CDR3 protein: CASRTGNGNEKLFF
CDR3 DNA: TGTGCCAGCAGAACAGGAAATGGGAATGAAAAACTGTTTTTT

D gene: TRBD2
clone size: .
V gene: TRBV5-1
J gene: TRBJ2-4
CDR3 protein: CASSPGLAGGLAKNIQYF
CDR3 DNA: TGCGCCAGCAGTCCGGGACTAGCGGGGGGCCTAGCCAAAAACATTCAGTACTTC

D gene: .
clone size: .
V gene: TRBV19
J gene: TRBJ2-7
CDR3 protein: CASTDKNYEQYF
CDR3 DNA: TGTGCCAGTACGGACAAGAACTACGAGCAGTACTTC

D gene: TRBD2
clone size: .
V gene: TRBV19
J gene: TRBJ2-7
CDR3 protein: CASSIAGGRASYEQYF
CDR3 DNA: TGTGCCAGTAGTATAGCCGGCGGGAGGGCCTCCTACGAGCAGTACTTC

D gene: .
clone size: .
V gene: TRBV28
J gene: TRBJ2-7
CDR3 protein: CASSLAGYEQYF
CDR3 DNA: TGTGCCAGCAGTTTGGCGGGTTACGAGCAGTACTTC

D gene: .
clone size: .
V gene: TRBV5-4
J gene: TRBJ2-3
CDR3 protein: CASSLVGGATDTQYF
CDR3 DNA: TGTGCCAGCAGCTTGGTTGGGGGCGCAACAGATACGCAGTATTTT

D gene: TRBD2
clone size: .
V gene: TRBV4-1
J gene: TRBJ2-3
CDR3 protein: CASAYTRVGRESTDTQYF
CDR3 DNA: TGCGCCAGCGCCTACACGAGGGTCGGGAGGGAAAGCACAGATACGCAGTATTTT

D gene: TRBD2
clone size: .
V gene: TRBV15
J gene: TRBJ2-3
CDR3 protein: CATSRAPSGTTDTQYF
CDR3 DNA: TGTGCCACCAGCAGGGCCCCTAGCGGGACCACAGATACGCAGTATTTT

D gene: .
clone size: .
V gene: TRBV18
J gene: TRBJ1-2
CDR3 protein: CASSPRSSGDYGYTF
CDR3 DNA: TGTGCCAGCTCACCTAGAAGTTCGGGGGATTATGGCTACACCTTC

D gene: .
clone size: .
V gene: TRBV7-2
J gene: TRBJ2-2
CDR3 protein: CASSVTVAGELFF
CDR3 DNA: TGTGCCAGCAGCGTTACAGTGGCCGGGGAGCTGTTTTTT

D gene: TRBD2
clone size: .
V gene: TRBV4-1
J gene: TRBJ2-1
CDR3 protein: CASSPGVAGNSEQFF
CDR3 DNA: TGCGCCAGCAGCCCGGGGGTAGCGGGGAACTCTGAGCAGTTCTTC

D gene: .
clone size: .
V gene: TRBV18
J gene: TRBJ1-2
CDR3 protein: CASSPTVGGNGYTF
CDR3 DNA: TGTGCCAGCTCACCTACTGTCGGGGGGAATGGCTACACCTTC

D gene: TRBD1
clone size: .
V gene: TRBV11-3
J gene: TRBJ2-2
CDR3 protein: CASSSRDRGNTGELFF
CDR3 DNA: TGTGCCAGCAGCTCCCGGGACAGGGGGAACACCGGGGAGCTGTTTTTT

D gene: TRBD2
clone size: .
V gene: TRBV2
J gene: TRBJ2-1
CDR3 protein: CASSRTSGGYNEQFF
CDR3 DNA: TGTGCCAGCAGCAGGACTAGCGGGGGCTACAATGAGCAGTTCTTC

D gene: TRBD2
clone size: .
V gene: TRBV18
J gene: TRBJ2-1
CDR3 protein: CASSGLSGSPHDEQFF
CDR3 DNA: TGTGCCAGCTCAGGACTAAGCGGGAGTCCCCACGATGAGCAGTTCTTC

D gene: TRBD1
clone size: .
V gene: TRBV5-4
J gene: TRBJ1-2
CDR3 protein: CASSLGPGGSNYGYTF
CDR3 DNA: TGTGCCAGCAGCTTGGGCCCAGGGGGTAGTAACTATGGCTACACCTTC

D gene: .
clone size: .
V gene: TRBV7-7
J gene: TRBJ2-5
CDR3 protein: CASSPRFGQETQYF
CDR3 DNA: TGTGCCAGCAGCCCCCGCTTCGGGCAAGAGACCCAGTACTTC

D gene: .
clone size: .
V gene: TRBV18
J gene: TRBJ2-7
CDR3 protein: CASSPRLPYEQYF
CDR3 DNA: TGTGCCAGCTCACCCAGGTTACCCTACGAGCAGTACTTC

D gene: TRBD1
clone size: .
V gene: TRBV28
J gene: TRBJ2-7
CDR3 protein: CASSTGGLDEQYF
CDR3 DNA: TGTGCCAGCAGTACAGGGGGCTTGGACGAGCAGTACTTC

D gene: .
clone size: .
V gene: TRBV18
J gene: TRBJ1-1
CDR3 protein: CASSDSMNTEAFF
CDR3 DNA: TGTGCCAGCTCCGACAGCATGAACACTGAAGCTTTCTTT

D gene: TRBD2
clone size: .
V gene: TRBV29-1
J gene: TRBJ2-5
CDR3 protein: CSVEIAGGLRETQYF
CDR3 DNA: TGCAGCGTTGAAATAGCGGGAGGCCTCCGAGAGACCCAGTACTTC

D gene: .
clone size: once
V gene: TRBV7-8
J gene: TRBJ2-4
CDR3 protein: CASSHNRRDIQYF
CDR3 DNA: TGTGCCAGCAGCCACAACCGCCGGGACATTCAGTACTTC

D gene: .
clone size: .
V gene: TRBV28
J gene: TRBJ2-1
CDR3 protein: CASSLWAGTPSNEQFF
CDR3 DNA: TGTGCCAGCAGTTTATGGGCGGGGACTCCAAGCAATGAGCAGTTCTTC

D gene: .
clone size: .
V gene: TRBV5-6
J gene: TRBJ1-5
CDR3 protein: CASSRSWRRGVNQPQHF
CDR3 DNA: TGTGCCAGCAGCCGTTCCTGGCGGAGGGGCGTAAATCAGCCCCAGCATTTT

D gene: .
clone size: .
V gene: TRBV2
J gene: TRBJ1-2
CDR3 protein: CASSKNGGNYGYTF
CDR3 DNA: TGTGCCAGCAGTAAAAATGGGGGGAACTATGGCTACACCTTC

D gene: .
clone size: .
V gene: TRBV27
J gene: TRBJ2-2
CDR3 protein: CASSKTVTGELFF
CDR3 DNA: TGTGCCAGCAGCAAGACAGTTACCGGGGAGCTGTTTTTT

D gene: .
clone size: .
V gene: TRBV9
J gene: TRBJ1-3
CDR3 protein: CASSLLDRPSGNTIYF
CDR3 DNA: TGTGCCAGCAGCCTACTAGACAGGCCCTCTGGAAACACCATATATTTT

D gene: TRBD2
clone size: .
V gene: TRBV7-2
J gene: TRBJ2-7
CDR3 protein: CASSPSGKDGEQYF
CDR3 DNA: TGTGCCAGCAGCCCCAGCGGGAAGGATGGCGAGCAGTACTTC

D gene: TRBD1
clone size: .
V gene: TRBV5-1
J gene: TRBJ1-1
CDR3 protein: CASSPETGMNTEAFF
CDR3 DNA: TGCGCCAGCAGCCCAGAGACAGGGATGAACACTGAAGCTTTCTTT

D gene: .
clone size: once
V gene: TRBV11-2
J gene: TRBJ2-7
CDR3 protein: CASSLAGTAPTQYEQYF
CDR3 DNA: TGTGCCAGCAGCTTAGCTGGTACAGCTCCAACACAGTACGAGCAGTACTTC